This TCR delta chain comes out of a study of gamma-delta T cells after stem cell transplantation. CDR3 size: 19 residues. The V and J ends lost 2 bases and 0 bases, in that order; junction bases with no gene match: 16. From germline, CDR1 is GEAIGNYY and CDR2 EKD. TCRdb made new clone calls on the RT-PCR reads using CATT. This sample yields under 8,000 delta-chain clones, of which approximately 14% are seen a single time; around 6% belongs to the top ten. This clone is labeled as medium-sized. This receptor was taken from a human donor. It is not recorded whose cells these are; they may come from a transplant donor. V and J are TRDV2 and TRDJ1, with 8 bases matching TRDD3. The sample taken for sequencing was gamma-delta T cells. DNA for the CDR3: TGTGCCTGTGACAAACGACGGGGTGGGGGATTCCCCAACACCGATAAACTCATCTTT. This codes for CACDKRRGGGFPNTDKLIF.